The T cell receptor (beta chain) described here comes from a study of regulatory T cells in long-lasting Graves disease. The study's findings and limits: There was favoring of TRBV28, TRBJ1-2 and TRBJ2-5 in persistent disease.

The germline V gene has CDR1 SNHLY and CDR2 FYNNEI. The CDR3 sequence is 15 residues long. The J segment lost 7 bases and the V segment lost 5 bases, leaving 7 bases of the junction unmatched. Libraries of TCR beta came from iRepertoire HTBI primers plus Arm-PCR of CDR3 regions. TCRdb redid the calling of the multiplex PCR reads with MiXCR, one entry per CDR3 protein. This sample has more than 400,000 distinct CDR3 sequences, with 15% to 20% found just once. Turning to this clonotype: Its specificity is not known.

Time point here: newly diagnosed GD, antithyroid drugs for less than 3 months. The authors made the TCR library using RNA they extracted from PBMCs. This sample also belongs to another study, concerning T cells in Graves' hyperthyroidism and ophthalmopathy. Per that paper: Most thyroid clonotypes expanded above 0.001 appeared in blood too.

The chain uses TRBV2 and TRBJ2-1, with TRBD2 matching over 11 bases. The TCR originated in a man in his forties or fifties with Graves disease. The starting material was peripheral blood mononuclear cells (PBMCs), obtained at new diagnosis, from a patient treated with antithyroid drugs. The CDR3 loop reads CASSTSGGIVNEQFF. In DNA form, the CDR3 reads TGTGCCAGCAGTACTAGCGGGGGTATTGTAAATGAGCAGTTCTTC.